This T cell receptor (beta chain) was captured by sequencing in a study of T cell clusters in autoimmune cytopenias. The CDR3 extends over 14 amino acids. CDR1 and CDR2 (germline): LNHDA, SQIVND (reference sequence). One tube held mixed TRB-A and TRB-B primer pools for touch-down PCR. TCRdb re-called the multiplex PCR reads; every CDR3 protein appears as one record, without DNA. The sample has about 5,000 distinct CDR3 sequences. Roughly 38,000 genome equivalents of blood DNA were amplified for TRB. These sequences were also reported in another study, on T cell repertoires in aging, cancer and after chemotherapy. As that study records: Loss of evenness, beyond lost richness, contributed to age-related TCR diversity decline in cancer patients.

The origin of this receptor is a human donor in good health. The genes are TRBV19 and TRBJ2-2; TCRdb's D call of TRBD1 is untestable without DNA. The sequencing sample was made of peripheral blood. CDR3 in amino acids: CASSRGQGTGELFF.